The next 28 T cell receptor beta chains were all read from a single sample in a study of cytomegalovirus exposure and HLA in healthy donors (dated by TCRdb to 2016 to 2017). The library was prepared using the immunoSEQ multiplex PCR assay. A mixture of 60 forward primers for TCR Vbeta segments and 13 reverse primers for TCR Jbeta segments was used in the multiplex PCR. TCRdb limited this immuneACCESS table to in-frame rearrangements with V and J called. A share of clones is missing; checked studies link under half to unresolved V genes, and the rest is unexplained. The sample table holds 130,000 to 150,000 clones, of which 64% were seen once. The ten most abundant clones make up 2.5% to 3.5% of the sample. Material: PBMCs. The origin of the receptors is a woman aged 30 to 39 in good health and CMV-seropositive.

This clone was seen only a few times. V and J are TRBV18 and TRBJ1-1; D is undetermined. Germline values: CDR1 KGHSH, CDR2 LQKENI. The CDR3 runs 13 residues. The germline V and J ends were trimmed by 2 bases and 4 bases, with 8 bases remaining between them. CDR3 region: CASSPYAGTEAFF. In DNA form, the CDR3 reads TGTGCCAGCTCACCATATGCGGGCACTGAAGCTTTCTTT. Full variable domain (missing parts from reference TRBV18 and TRBJ1-1): NAGVMQNPRHLVRRRGQEARLRCSPMKGHSHVYWYRQLPEEGLKFMVYLQKENIIDESGMPKERFSAEFPKEGPSILRIQQVVRGDSAAYFCASSPYAGTEAFFGQGTRLTVV.

Details on this clone: This same CDR3 is encoded by further DNA sequences in the sample. The chain couples TRBV27 to TRBJ1-2; TRBD1 might be the D (5 bases). Germline lookup yields CDR1 MNHEY and CDR2 SMNVEV (reference sequence). V lost 5 bases and J 1 base, leaving 8 bases between the germline ends. The length of the CDR3 is 13 residues. CDR3 nucleotides: TGTGCCAGCAGTCCCGACAGTAACTATGGCTACACCTTC. Its translation is CASSPDSNYGYTF.

This chain connects TRBV2 to TRBJ1-6, with TRBD1 as a possible D gene (5 bases). The germline gives CDR1 SNHLY, CDR2 FYNNEI. This CDR3 contains 13 residues. V lost 6 bases, J lost 14 bases, and 17 bases lay in between. The CDR3, as DNA: TGTGCCAGCAGCTTATTATCGGGGGGAGCCCTCCACTTT. Its translation: CASSLLSGGALHF.

The chain joins TRBV30 to TRBJ2-7, with a weak D call TRBD2 (5 bases). The V end was cut by 4 bases, the J end by 4 bases, with 20 bases between. Germline-derived CDR1 and CDR2 are GTSNPN and SVGIG (reference sequence). The CDR3 sequence is 15 residues long. The CDR3 DNA follows: TGTGCCTGGAATAAAGACCGCGGTGGAGGATACGAGCAGTACTTC. It yields the protein CAWNKDRGGGYEQYF. The full variable domain, completed using reference TRBV30 and TRBJ2-7, is SQTIHQWPATLVQPVGSPLSLECTVEGTSNPNLYWYRQAAGRGLQLLFYSVGIGQISSEVPQNLSASRPQDRQFILSSKKLLLSDSGFYLCAWNKDRGGGYEQYFGPGTRLTVT.

The chain employs TRBV10-2 and TRBJ2-5; TRBD2 agrees at 14 bases. Germline CDR1 reads WSHSY; CDR2 reads SAAADI. V trimming: 7 bases; J trimming: 5 bases; junction bases outside the gene matches: 9. This CDR3 is 16 amino acids long. CDR3 residues: CASTGLAGVLSETQYF. The CDR3 bases are TGCGCCAGCACGGGACTAGCGGGAGTCCTGTCGGAGACCCAGTACTTC.

J is TRBJ2-3 and V is TRBV28; no clear D. Trimming removed 9 bases at V and 0 bases at J, with 4 bases between. The length of the CDR3 is 11 residues. Germline values: CDR1 MDHEN, CDR2 SYDVKM. Here the CDR3 DNA reads TGTGCCAGTACTAGCACAGATACGCAGTATTTT. This encodes CASTSTDTQYF.

The chain employs TRBV6-4 and TRBJ1-2, with a possible D match to TRBD1 (5 bases). The ends were cut back, 4 bases at V and 2 bases at J, with 23 bases in the middle. The CDR3 covers 18 residues. CDR1 MRHNA and CDR2 SNTAGT come from the germline V gene. CDR3 residues: CASSATGGEDVVNYGYTF. The CDR3 DNA follows: TGTGCCAGCAGTGCGACGGGGGGGGAGGATGTTGTCAACTATGGCTACACCTTC.

This clone was counted a few times. The chain uses TRBV6-5 and TRBJ2-7, with D possibly matching TRBD2 (6 bases). The CDR3 contains 14 residues. Germline CDR1 MNHEY, CDR2 SVGAGI. The V end was cut by 7 bases, the J end by 3 bases, with 16 bases between. The CDR3: CASKYGGLGYEQYF. Here the CDR3 DNA reads TGTGCCAGCAAGTATGGGGGACTGGGCTACGAGCAGTACTTC.

J is TRBJ1-2 and V is TRBV6-1, with unresolved D. Germline V gene lookup returns CDR1 MNHNS and CDR2 SASEGT. This CDR3 has 13 residues. V was trimmed by 1 base and J by 7 bases, leaving 10 bases between them. The CDR3 reads CASSEGRTRGYTF. For the CDR3, the DNA is TGTGCCAGCAGTGAAGGTCGGACTCGTGGCTACACCTTC.

This chain joins TRBV4-1 and TRBJ1-2; 7 nucleotides line up with TRBD1. Germline V CDR1 and CDR2: MGHRA, YSYEKL. The CDR3 contains 17 residues. With 0 bases clipped from V and 5 bases from J, the junction kept 12 bases outside the gene matches. The CDR3 nucleotides are TGCGCCAGCAGCCAAGAAACTCGGACAGGTTACGCATATGGCTACACCTTC. This encodes CASSQETRTGYAYGYTF.

This clone turned up a few times. V is TRBV28 and J is TRBJ1-4, with D unclear. Per the germline V gene, CDR1 is MDHEN and CDR2 is SYDVKM. Trimming left V 5 bases short and J 8 bases short, with 18 bases between. The CDR3 has 15 amino acids. The CDR3 DNA reads as TGTGCCAGCAGTCCTCAAGGGCGGGGAGGGGAAAAACTGTTTTTT. The encoded protein is CASSPQGRGGEKLFF.

This clone was detected only a few times. This chain joins TRBV5-1 and TRBJ2-7; D possibly corresponds to TRBD1 (7 bases). The CDR3 runs 14 residues. V lost 2 bases and J lost 5, with 14 bases in between. CDR1 SGHRS and CDR2 YFSETQ come from the germline V gene. The CDR3 region is CASSFYRGGDEQYF. The CDR3 coding sequence is TGCGCCAGCAGCTTCTACAGGGGCGGGGACGAGCAGTACTTC.

The rearrangement uses TRBV5-4 and TRBJ1-1; D possibly corresponds to TRBD1 (5 bases). There are 13 residues in the CDR3. Deletions cut 5 bases from V and 7 bases from J, with 15 bases between. Germline CDR1 SGHNT, CDR2 YYREEE (reference sequence). CDR3 in amino acids: CASRPLGGFEAFF. In DNA, the CDR3 is TGTGCCAGCAGACCCTTGGGGGGGTTTGAAGCTTTCTTT.

V usage is TRBV9 and J usage is TRBJ2-6; D might be TRBD2 (6 bases). Trimming shortened V by 4 bases and J by 0 bases, and 17 bases separated the two germline ends. The CDR3 spans 18 residues. The germline gives CDR1 SGDLS, CDR2 YYNGEE. This CDR3 is CASSSPGRPHSGANVLTF. CDR3 bases: TGTGCCAGCAGCTCTCCAGGGAGGCCCCACTCTGGGGCCAACGTCCTGACTTTC.

V is TRBV7-2 and J is TRBJ2-5, with D tentatively TRBD2 (7 bases). The better agreement between TRBJ2-7 and the DNA end casts doubt on the J call. The CDR3 spans 14 residues. Looked up from germline, CDR1 is SGHTA and CDR2 is FQGNSA. CDR3 nucleotides: TGTGCCAGCAGCCCAGCGGGACAAGCGTACGAGCAGTACTTC. Translated, it gives CASSPAGQAYEQYF.

The gene calls are TRBV23-1 and TRBJ1-5; D might be TRBD1 (6 bases). TRBV23-1 belongs to the ORF category, with a function that is uncertain. The CDR3 extends over 16 amino acids. Trimming left V 3 bases short and J 0 bases short, with 12 bases between. DNA for the CDR3: TGCGCCAGCAGTCACCCCGGACAGTATAGCAATCAGCCCCAGCATTTT. This sequence encodes CASSHPGQYSNQPQHF.

The rearrangement links TRBV14 to TRBJ1-1; unclear D gene. Germline V CDR1 and CDR2: SGHDN, FVKESK. V was pared by 0 bases and J by 0 bases, with 8 bases between. The CDR3 spans 15 residues. The DNA for the CDR3 is TGTGCCAGCAGCCAAGATCCATACATGAACACTGAAGCTTTCTTT. This encodes CASSQDPYMNTEAFF.

The chain recombines TRBV29-1 with TRBJ1-1, with 7 bases identical to TRBD1. CDR3 length: 12 amino acids. CDR1 and CDR2 from the germline V gene are SQVTM and ANQGSEA. Unmatched junction bases numbered 3, after V lost 5 bases and J lost 3 bases. CDR3 DNA: TGCAGCGTTTCCAGGGGGGACACTGAAGCTTTCTTT. This sequence encodes CSVSRGDTEAFF.

CDR3 sequence (DNA): TGTGCCAGCAGCGCCGGACTCGGGTCCTACGAGCAGTACTTC. Its translation is CASSAGLGSYEQYF. The rearrangement uses TRBV7-6 and TRBJ2-7; weak D call: TRBD2 (5 bases). From germline, CDR1 is SGHVS and CDR2 FNYEAQ. Trimming took off 5 bases at V and 1 base at J, with 12 bases between the two ends. The CDR3 loop spans 14 amino acids. Drawing the rest from reference TRBV7-6 and TRBJ2-7, the complete variable domain is GAGVSQSPRYKVTKRGQDVALRCDPISGHVSLYWYRQALGQGPEFLTYFNYEAQQDKSGLPNDRFSAERPEGSISTLTIQRTEQRDSAMYRCASSAGLGSYEQYFGPGTRLTVT.

The chain recombines TRBV27 with TRBJ2-5; the D gene is possibly TRBD2 (6 bases). The ends were cut back, 5 bases at V and 5 bases at J, with 24 bases in the middle. Germline loops: CDR1 MNHEY, CDR2 SMNVEV (reference sequence). CDR3 size: 17 residues. In DNA, the CDR3 is TGTGCCAGCAGTCTAATAGGAGGGGTCGTGAGTAGGGAGACCCAGTACTTC. Residues: CASSLIGGVVSRETQYF.

This clone has more than one count but fewer than ten. The DNA of the CDR3 is TGTGCCAGCAGCGTAGGAGGGGGAAGGGGCTACACCTTC. It encodes CASSVGGGRGYTF. The chain employs TRBV9 and TRBJ1-2, with D possibly matching TRBD1 (6 bases). The V end was cut by 0 bases, the J end by 8 bases, with 11 bases between. The CDR3 runs 13 residues. Germline V gives CDR1 SGDLS, CDR2 YYNGEE.

This rearrangement joins TRBV9 to TRBJ2-7, with 10 positions matching TRBD2. The J segment lost 0 bases and the V segment lost 3 bases, leaving 3 bases of the junction unmatched. This CDR3 comprises 15 residues. The germline V gene has CDR1 SGDLS and CDR2 YYNGEE. The CDR3 DNA sequence: TGTGCCAGCAGCGCTGGGACTAGCGACTCCTACGAGCAGTACTTC. As protein: CASSAGTSDSYEQYF.

The chain employs TRBV30 and TRBJ1-5, with unresolved D. This CDR3 spans 13 amino acids. Germline values: CDR1 GTSNPN, CDR2 SVGIG (reference sequence). The germline V and J ends were trimmed by 1 base and 3 bases, with 7 bases remaining between them. CDR3: CAWSEIDNQPQHF. The CDR3 region has the DNA TGTGCCTGGAGTGAGATAGACAATCAGCCCCAGCATTTT.

CDR3: CAWSVQGGSGYTF. In DNA form, the CDR3 reads TGTGCCTGGAGTGTACAGGGTGGGTCTGGCTACACCTTC. The chain links TRBV30 to TRBJ1-2, with TRBD1 as a possible D gene (6 bases). V lost 0 bases, J lost 7 bases, and 12 bases lay in between. Germline V lookup: CDR1 GTSNPN, CDR2 SVGIG (reference sequence). The CDR3 length is 13 residues.

This clone was seen a handful of times. V gene TRBV5-4 combines with J gene TRBJ1-1, with 10 bases identical to TRBD1. V lost 5 bases and J lost 4; bases outside the gene matches: 11. The CDR3 has 16 residues. Germline V gene data show CDR1 as SGHNT and CDR2 as YYREEE (reference sequence). CDR3 loop: CASSPRQGARSTEAFF. In DNA form, the CDR3 reads TGTGCCAGCAGTCCACGACAGGGGGCGAGGAGCACTGAAGCTTTCTTT.

The rearrangement joins TRBV7-8 to TRBJ1-5, with 8 bases that match TRBD1. The junction had 6 bases not matched to a gene; V was cut back by 5 bases and J by 3 bases. This CDR3 contains 15 residues. CDR1 is SGHVS and CDR2 is FQNEAQ in the germline V gene. The CDR3 sequence: CASSRGQASNQPQHF. In DNA form, the CDR3 reads TGTGCCAGCAGCCGGGGACAGGCGTCCAATCAGCCCCAGCATTTT.

The chain joins TRBV5-1 to TRBJ2-7; 12 positions match TRBD1. There are 12 residues in the CDR3. V dropped 7 bases and J dropped 7; count of bases not matched to a gene: 3. The germline CDR1 and CDR2 sequences are SGHRS and YFSETQ. DNA of the CDR3: TGCGCCAGCGGGACAGGGGGCCGGGAGCAGTACTTC. It is translated as CASGTGGREQYF.

This clone has a single count. The gene calls are TRBV18 and TRBJ2-1, with D perhaps matching TRBD2 (5 bases). The V and J ends lost 3 bases and 10 bases respectively, with 10 bases between them. This CDR3 has 12 residues. Germline lookup yields CDR1 KGHSH and CDR2 LQKENI. CDR3 sequence reads: CASSPPRAEQFF. The CDR3 DNA is TGTGCCAGCTCACCCCCGAGGGCAGAGCAGTTCTTC.